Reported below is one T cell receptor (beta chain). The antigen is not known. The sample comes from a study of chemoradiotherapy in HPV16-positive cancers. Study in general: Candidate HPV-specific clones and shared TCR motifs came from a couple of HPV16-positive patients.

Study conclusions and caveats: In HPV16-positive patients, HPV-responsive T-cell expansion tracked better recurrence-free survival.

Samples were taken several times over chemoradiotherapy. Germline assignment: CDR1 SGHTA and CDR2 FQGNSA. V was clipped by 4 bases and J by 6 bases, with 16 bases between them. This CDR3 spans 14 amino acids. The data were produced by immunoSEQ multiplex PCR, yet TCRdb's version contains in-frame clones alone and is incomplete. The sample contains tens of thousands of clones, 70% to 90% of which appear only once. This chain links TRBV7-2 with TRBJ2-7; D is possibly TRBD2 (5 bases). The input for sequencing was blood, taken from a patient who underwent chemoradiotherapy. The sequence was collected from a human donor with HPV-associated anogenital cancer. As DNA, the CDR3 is TGTGCCAGCAGCTCCTCCTCGGGATCCCTCGAGCAGTACTTC. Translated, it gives CASSSSSGSLEQYF. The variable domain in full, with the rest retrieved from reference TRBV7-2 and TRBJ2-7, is GAGVSQSPSNKVTEKGKDVELRCDPISGHTALYWYRQSLGQGLEFLIYFQGNSAPDKSGLPSDRFSAERTGGSVSTLTIQRTQQEDSAVYLCASSSSSGSLEQYFGPGTRLTVT.